This T cell receptor beta chain was found in a study of blood T cell repertoires in COVID-19. Clones were read by immunoSEQ multiplex PCR, and TCRdb kept only the in-frame ones, dropping some. The table has around 130,000 clones, around 86% seen once. Per the germline V gene, CDR1 is LGHDT and CDR2 is YNNKEL (reference sequence). The V end lost 0 bases, the J end lost 5 bases, and 13 bases lay between the germline ends. This CDR3 spans 16 amino acids. Sequencing used PBMCs or T cells enriched from blood (not recorded which). The source of this sequence is a man aged 30 to 39 who had recovered from COVID-19. This chain connects TRBV3-1 (or the pseudogene TRBV3-2) to TRBJ2-2; tentative D call: TRBD2 (5 bases). This CDR3 reads CASSQDVGRGTGELFF. CDR3 bases: TGTGCCAGCAGCCAAGATGTAGGTCGGGGTACCGGGGAGCTGTTTTTT.